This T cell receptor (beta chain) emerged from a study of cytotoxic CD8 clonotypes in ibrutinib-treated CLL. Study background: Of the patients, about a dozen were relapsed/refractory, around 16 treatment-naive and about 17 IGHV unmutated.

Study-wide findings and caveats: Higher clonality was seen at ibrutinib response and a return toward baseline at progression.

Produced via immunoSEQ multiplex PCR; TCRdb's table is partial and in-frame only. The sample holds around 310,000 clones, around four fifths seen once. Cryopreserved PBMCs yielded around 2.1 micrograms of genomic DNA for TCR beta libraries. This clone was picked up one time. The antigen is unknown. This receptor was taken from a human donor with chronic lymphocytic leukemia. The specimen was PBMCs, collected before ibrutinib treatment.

The CDR3: CASSLGSGNPGTDTQYF. The CDR3 DNA is TGTGCCAGCAGCCTGGGGAGCGGGAATCCCGGCACAGATACGCAGTATTTT. The chain carries TRBV5-4 and TRBJ2-3, with TRBD2 identical over 7 bases. The CDR3 has 17 amino acids. Germline CDR1 reads SGHNT; CDR2 reads YYREEE (reference sequence). Trimming at V came to 4 bases and at J to 1 base, leaving 12 bases not matched to a gene.